This T cell receptor (beta chain) derives from a study of T-cell memory formation after mild COVID-19. Study-wide findings and caveats: Clones that shrank (day 15 to 85) were balanced CD4/CD8, whereas later expanders leaned CD4+.

Germline CDR1 and CDR2: SGHRS and YFSETQ. The CDR3 covers 14 residues. With 4 bases removed from V and 8 bases from J, the gap between germline ends came to 18 bases. From the 5' RACE reads, TCRdb called clonotypes with MiXCR, one entry per CDR3 protein. The table lists a few hundred thousand distinct CDR3 sequences, about 10% of them singletons. As regards this clonotype: No antigen is known for it.

V gene TRBV5-1 combines with J gene TRBJ1-2; no definite D call. The sample comprised PBMCs or a T cell subset sorted from them (not recorded which). The clonotype was recovered from a man aged 18 to 29 who had mild COVID-19 (a few samples of this study predate the infection). Cell type and time point are not known. The CDR3 reads CASSPGGIDGGYTF. The CDR3 bases are TGCGCCAGCAGCCCTGGAGGAATTGATGGCGGCTACACCTTC.